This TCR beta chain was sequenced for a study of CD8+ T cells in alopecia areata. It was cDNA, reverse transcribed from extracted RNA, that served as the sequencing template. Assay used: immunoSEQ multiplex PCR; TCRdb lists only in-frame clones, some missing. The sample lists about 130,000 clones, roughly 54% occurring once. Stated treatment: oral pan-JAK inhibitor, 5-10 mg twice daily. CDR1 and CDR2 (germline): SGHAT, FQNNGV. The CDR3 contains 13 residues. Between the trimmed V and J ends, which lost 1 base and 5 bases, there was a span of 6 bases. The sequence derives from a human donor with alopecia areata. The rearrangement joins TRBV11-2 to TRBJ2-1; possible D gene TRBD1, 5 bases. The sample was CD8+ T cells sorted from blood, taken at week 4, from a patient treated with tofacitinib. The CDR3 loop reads CASSLVGDNEQFF. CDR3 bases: TGTGCCAGCAGCTTAGTAGGGGACAATGAGCAGTTCTTC.